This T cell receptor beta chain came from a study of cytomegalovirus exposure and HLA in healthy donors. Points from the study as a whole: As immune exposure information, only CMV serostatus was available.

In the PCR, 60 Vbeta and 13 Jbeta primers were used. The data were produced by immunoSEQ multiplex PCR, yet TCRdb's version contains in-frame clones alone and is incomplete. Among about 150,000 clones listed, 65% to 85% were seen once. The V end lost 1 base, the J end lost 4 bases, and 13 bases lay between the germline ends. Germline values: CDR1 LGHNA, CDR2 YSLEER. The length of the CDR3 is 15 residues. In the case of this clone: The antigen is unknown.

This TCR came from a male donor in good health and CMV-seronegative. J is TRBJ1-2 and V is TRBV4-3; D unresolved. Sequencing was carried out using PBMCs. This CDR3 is CASSQVGEAGYGYTF. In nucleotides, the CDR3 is TGCGCCAGCAGCCAAGTCGGCGAAGCGGGCTATGGCTACACCTTC.